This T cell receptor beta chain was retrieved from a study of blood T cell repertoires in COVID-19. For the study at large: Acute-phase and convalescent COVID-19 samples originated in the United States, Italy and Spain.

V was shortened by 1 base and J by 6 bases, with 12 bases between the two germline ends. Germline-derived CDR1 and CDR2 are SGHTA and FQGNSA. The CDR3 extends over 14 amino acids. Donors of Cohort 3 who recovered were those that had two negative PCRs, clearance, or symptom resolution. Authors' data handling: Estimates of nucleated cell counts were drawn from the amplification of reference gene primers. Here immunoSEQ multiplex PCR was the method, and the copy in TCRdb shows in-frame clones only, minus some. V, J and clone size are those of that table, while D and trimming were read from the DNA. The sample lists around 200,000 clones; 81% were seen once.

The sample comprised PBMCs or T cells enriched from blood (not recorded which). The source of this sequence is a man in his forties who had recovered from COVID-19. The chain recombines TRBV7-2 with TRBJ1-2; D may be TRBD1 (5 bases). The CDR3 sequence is CASSLGPGENGYTF. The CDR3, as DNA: TGTGCCAGCAGCTTAGGACCGGGGGAAAATGGCTACACCTTC.